The clone carrying this T cell receptor beta chain occurred many times. This sample is drawn from a study of T-cell reconstitution after alpha-beta-depleted transplantation in children. Unique molecular identifiers featured in how the TCRbeta library was prepared. TCRdb independently ran MiXCR on the PCR reads; one entry per CDR3 protein. The top ten clones hold 3% of a sample with around 200,000 distinct CDR3 sequences, roughly 6.8% of them seen once. This TCR derives from a human donor who donated a stem cell graft to a child with Wiskott-Aldrich syndrome. The source material was PBMCs from the stem cell graft donor, sampled from the stem cell graft.

CDR3 amino acids: CAWSAGLEETQYF. CDR3 sequence (DNA): TGTGCCTGGAGTGCAGGATTGGAAGAGACCCAGTACTTC. The chain links TRBV30 to TRBJ2-5; D is unclear. V lost 1 base to trimming and J lost 3 bases, with 9 bases between them. This CDR3 comprises 13 residues. Germline lookup yields CDR1 GTSNPN and CDR2 SVGIG (reference sequence).